This T cell receptor beta chain was captured by sequencing in a study of T-cell memory formation after mild COVID-19. The table lists this clonotype with a count of one. No antigen is known for it. TCRdb re-derived calls from the 5' RACE reads in MiXCR, one entry per CDR3 protein. This sample yields around 370,000 distinct CDR3 sequences, of which about 21% are seen a single time; approximately 13% belongs to the top ten. Per germline, CDR1 GTSNPN and CDR2 SVGIG (reference sequence). This CDR3 is built from 13 residues. The V and J ends lost 1 base and 6 bases, in that order; junction bases with no gene match: 4. Findings and limits, study-wide: Pre-infection memory held some responding clones, suggesting pre-existing cross-reactive T cells responded.

V is TRBV30 and J is TRBJ1-2; 8 nucleotides match TRBD1. The TCR was taken from an adult woman who had mild COVID-19 (a few samples of this study predate the infection). Cell type and time point are not known. Sample: PBMCs or a T cell subset sorted from them (not recorded which). CDR3 sequence: CAWSEAGGNGYTF. The CDR3, as DNA: TGTGCCTGGAGTGAGGCAGGGGGCAATGGCTACACCTTC.